The 3 T cell receptor beta chains in this list originate from one sample, sequenced in a study of T-cell memory formation after mild COVID-19. TCRdb re-called the 5' RACE reads through MiXCR, storing one row per CDR3 protein. The table has more than 450,000 distinct CDR3 sequences, more than 15% seen once; the top ten hold 12%. Sequenced sample: PBMCs or a T cell subset sorted from them (not recorded which). The receptors were sampled from an adult woman who had mild COVID-19 (a few samples of this study predate the infection). Cell type and time point are not known.

This clonotype was recorded a few times. This chain uses TRBV29-1 with TRBJ2-7; D unclear. Deletions cut 1 base from V and 11 bases from J, with 15 bases between. The CDR3 runs 12 residues. Germline values: CDR1 SQVTM, CDR2 ANQGSEA. The CDR3 DNA sequence: TGCAGCGTTGAAGTATTTGCTTATTCTGAGTACTTC. Its translation: CSVEVFAYSEYF.

This clonotype was seen ten or more times. The chain joins TRBV5-1 to TRBJ2-1, with D perhaps matching TRBD1 (6 bases). The CDR3 is 14 amino acids. The V and J ends lost 0 bases and 7 bases respectively, with 11 bases between them. Germline V gene data show CDR1 as SGHRS and CDR2 as YFSETQ. CDR3 DNA sequence: TGCGCCAGCAGCTTGGGACAGGCCCCAAATGAGCAGTTCTTC. Protein product: CASSLGQAPNEQFF.

This clonotype was observed a few times. The chain recombines TRBV12-3 or TRBV12-4 with TRBJ1-1; TRBD1 is a possible D gene (5 bases). V was clipped by 6 bases and J by 0 bases, with 11 bases between them. CDR3 length equals 14 residues. CDR3 amino acids: CASRTTELNTEAFF. CDR3 DNA sequence: TGTGCCAGCAGAACGACAGAACTGAACACTGAAGCTTTCTTT.